The clone carrying this T cell receptor (beta chain) is deemed medium-sized (0.01 to 0.1%). Its antigen is still unknown. The sample comes from a study of neurological immune-mediated disorders. The CDR3 runs 14 residues. V lost 0 bases to trimming and J lost 7 bases, with 12 bases between them. Germline V gene sequence: CDR1 MGHRA, CDR2 YSYEKL. Study observations and caveats: Multiple sclerosis patients had less TCR clonal expansion than even healthy controls, unlike HTLV-1-associated myelopathy.

TCRdb redid the calling of the 5' RACE reads with MiXCR, one entry per CDR3 protein. Among 20,000 to 25,000 distinct CDR3 sequences listed, approximately 5.9% were seen once. The receptor's source is a man aged 18-30 years in good health. Sequences were obtained from CD8+ T cells from blood. The V and J genes are TRBV4-1 and TRBJ2-5; D is possibly TRBD1 (5 bases). The CDR3 DNA reads as TGCGCCAGCAGCCAAGATTTGGCAGGGTGGACCCAGTACTTC. Encoded protein: CASSQDLAGWTQYF.